Below are 17 T cell receptor beta chains sequenced from a single sample in a study of CXCR3-negative and CXCR3-positive naive CD8 T cells. Antigens for these TCRs are unknown. General study findings and limits: Relative to CXCR3-negative naive cells, CXCR3-positive naive cells had more hydrophobic TRB CDR3s.

The authors made the TRB cDNA libraries by 5' RACE using UMI labels. For each CDR3 protein, TCRdb gives one entry from its re-call of the 5' RACE reads, without DNA. The ten top clones account for around 1.3%, within a sample of thousands of distinct CDR3 sequences. Sequencing was performed on naive CXCR3+ CD8+ T cells from blood. Sample subset: CD45RO-CCR7+CD27+CD95- naive CD8+ T cells expressing CXCR3 (TNR3+). The receptors shown here come from a human donor in good health. Some clones in this sample may be carry-over from other donors' samples.

The genes are TRBV27 and TRBJ1-3. The germline gives CDR1 MNHEY, CDR2 SMNVEV (reference sequence). This CDR3 is 14 amino acids long. The CDR3 reads CASKDLSSGNTIYF.

The rearrangement uses TRBV19 and TRBJ1-1; TCRdb's D call, TRBD1, is unchecked because there is no DNA. Germline CDR1 LNHDA, CDR2 SQIVND (reference sequence). This CDR3 region has 16 residues. CDR3 sequence reads: CASSIGFQGENTEAFF.

This clonotype is identified as medium-sized from frequency. The CDR3: CAVSRLAGGSYEQYF. V usage is TRBV28 and J usage is TRBJ2-7; TCRdb picks TRBD2, but there is no DNA to check that call. Germline V gives CDR1 MDHEN, CDR2 SYDVKM. This CDR3 has 15 amino acids.

V usage is TRBV7-2 and J usage is TRBJ2-3. Germline CDR1 reads SGHTA; CDR2 reads FQGNSA. CDR3 length: 12 amino acids. The CDR3 region is CASSLTPDTQYF. The variable domain in full, completed from reference TRBV7-2 and TRBJ2-3, reads GAGVSQSPSNKVTEKGKDVELRCDPISGHTALYWYRQSLGQGLEFLIYFQGNSAPDKSGLPSDRFSAERTGGSVSTLTIQRTQQEDSAVYLCASSLTPDTQYFGPGTRLTVL.

This chain joins TRBV29-1 and TRBJ2-5; TCRdb picks TRBD2, but there is no DNA to check that call. CDR3 length: 14 amino acids. Germline CDR1 is SQVTM and CDR2 is ANQGSEA. The CDR3 loop is CSVVFAGGGETQYF.

This clonotype is called medium-sized based on its frequency. The V and J genes are TRBV28 and TRBJ1-1. Germline CDR1 is MDHEN and CDR2 is SYDVKM. The CDR3 is 14 residues long. This CDR3 reads CASGRRPVNTEAFF.

The chain links TRBV4-2 to TRBJ2-1; checking the TCRdb D call of TRBD1 is not possible without DNA. The CDR3 is 15 amino acids. Looked up from germline, CDR1 is LGHNA and CDR2 is YNFKEQ. CDR3 residues: CASSQGSGGDHEQFF.

The chain recombines TRBV5-6 with TRBJ2-4. Per germline, CDR1 SGHDT and CDR2 YYEEEE. The CDR3 covers 15 residues. The CDR3: CASSLGQLAKNIQYF.

Measured by frequency, this clonotype is medium-sized. The chain joins TRBV29-1 to TRBJ1-2; TCRdb calls TRBD1, which cannot be checked without DNA. Germline CDR1 and CDR2: SQVTM and ANQGSEA. The CDR3 runs 12 residues. This CDR3 is CSVAGGDYGYTF.

The chain joins TRBV15 to TRBJ1-3. The germline CDR1 and CDR2 sequences are LNHNV and YYDKDF (reference sequence). The CDR3 runs 15 residues. CDR3 amino acids: CATSPFGDSGNTIYF.

This clonotype is medium-sized by frequency. This rearrangement joins TRBV5-1 to TRBJ2-1; TCRdb reports TRBD2, a call that lacks DNA to check it against. The germline CDR1 and CDR2 sequences are SGHRS and YFSETQ. The CDR3 covers 15 residues. CDR3 amino acids: CASSLASGTNNEQFF.

This chain uses TRBV7-6 with TRBJ2-1. There are 12 residues in the CDR3. The germline gives CDR1 SGHVS, CDR2 FNYEAQ. CDR3 protein: CASSLVYNEQFF.

This clonotype is called medium-sized based on its frequency. The chain recombines TRBV29-1 with TRBJ2-2; TCRdb's D call of TRBD2 is untestable without DNA. Germline CDR1 and CDR2: SQVTM and ANQGSEA. The CDR3 is made up of 18 amino acids. The CDR3 sequence: CSVEMPRASGRNTGELFF.

The chain has TRBV11-2 and TRBJ2-1. The germline CDR1 and CDR2 sequences are SGHAT and FQNNGV. CDR3 length: 12 amino acids. This CDR3 is CASSSARNEQFF. The complete variable domain, with remaining parts taken from reference TRBV11-2 and TRBJ2-1, reads EAGVAQSPRYKIIEKRQSVAFWCNPISGHATLYWYQQILGQGPKLLIQFQNNGVVDDSQLPKDRFSAERLKGVDSTLKIQPAKLEDSAVYLCASSSARNEQFFGPGTRLTVL.

Considering frequency, this clonotype is medium-sized. V usage is TRBV9 and J usage is TRBJ2-7; as DNA is missing, the TRBD1 call by TCRdb cannot be tested. CDR1 is SGDLS and CDR2 is YYNGEE in the germline V gene. This CDR3 comprises 15 residues. This CDR3 reads CASSAGGGTSYEQYF.

This clonotype is deemed medium-sized by its frequency. V is TRBV29-1 and J is TRBJ2-6. CDR1 is SQVTM and CDR2 is ANQGSEA in the germline V gene. This CDR3 is 18 amino acids long. The CDR3: CSVYLANNQKSGANVLTF.

This clonotype counts as medium-sized by frequency. The genes are TRBV7-2 and TRBJ2-1; TCRdb gives TRBD2 as the D gene, but with no DNA this cannot be confirmed. CDR1 and CDR2 from the germline V gene are SGHTA and FQGNSA. CDR3 length equals 16 residues. CDR3 in amino acids: CASSSRTSATYNEQFF.